The 14 T cell receptor beta chains below all came from one sample that was sequenced in a study of blood T cells in healthy people across ages. It was with a sample-barcoded 5' primer and a J-beta primer mix that a second PCR of roughly 6 to 12 cycles was run. TCRdb passed the 5' RACE reads through MiXCR, listing each CDR3 protein once. The sample yields around 1,500,000 distinct CDR3 sequences, 25% to 30% seen once. Sample: blood. The receptors were gathered from a woman under 40 in good health.

The gene calls are TRBV30 and TRBJ1-1; D gene unclear. Trimming took 5 bases from V and 6 from J, leaving 13 bases between them. CDR1 and CDR2 from the germline V gene are GTSNPN and SVGIG (reference sequence). This CDR3 region has 12 residues. As DNA, the CDR3 is TGTGCCTGGGGACCGGCTAATGCTGAAGCTTTCTTT. This codes for CAWGPANAEAFF.

Turning to this clonotype: One junction end does not reproduce the germline sequence, and a read error may be involved. The V and J genes are TRBV9 and TRBJ1-2; D gene ambiguous. The CDR3 length is 14 residues. Germline V gene data show CDR1 as SGDLS and CDR2 as YYNGEE. DNA of the CDR3: TGTGCCTGCAGCGTGGTCCAAGGCGGGGATGGCTACACCTTC. Its translation is CACSVVQGGDGYTF.

The J gene is TRBJ1-2, the V gene TRBV12-3 or TRBV12-4, with D uncertain. This CDR3 comprises 13 residues. V lost 7 bases and J lost 4, with 13 bases in between. CDR3 bases: TGTGCCAGCACCACTGAGTCCGTCTATGGCTACACCTTC. It is translated as CASTTESVYGYTF.

The V gene is TRBV24-1, the J gene TRBJ1-1, with D possibly TRBD1 on 6 matching bases. Trimming took 9 bases from V and 2 from J, leaving 15 bases between them. This CDR3 is 14 amino acids long. Germline V gene data show CDR1 as KGHDR and CDR2 as SFDVKD. CDR3 DNA: TGTGCCACCCACCGAGGGACATTCAACACTGAAGCTTTCTTT. This codes for CATHRGTFNTEAFF.

This clonotype was seen at least ten times. The chain is built from TRBV10-3 and TRBJ2-5; TRBD2 matches at 11 bases. CDR3 length: 15 amino acids. V shed 6 bases, J shed 0 bases, and the junction held 3 bases outside the gene matches. The germline V gene has CDR1 ENHRY and CDR2 SYGVKD. The CDR3 nucleotides are TGTGCCATCAGCCTACTAGCGGGGGACCAAGAGACCCAGTACTTC. Amino acids: CAISLLAGDQETQYF.

In this sample, this clonotype turned up many times. The rearrangement links TRBV20-1 to TRBJ2-7, with 9 positions matching TRBD2. The CDR3 has 15 residues. Germline V gives CDR1 DFQATT, CDR2 SNEGSKA (reference sequence). The V and J ends lost 5 bases and 0 bases, in that order; junction bases with no gene match: 8. CDR3 bases: TGCAGTGCTCCAAGTCTAGCGGGAATCTCCTACGAGCAGTACTTC. It is translated as CSAPSLAGISYEQYF.

The chain uses TRBV12-3 or TRBV12-4 and TRBJ2-7; D possibly corresponds to TRBD2 (6 bases). Deletions cut 3 bases from V and 8 bases from J, with 17 bases between. The CDR3 is made up of 14 amino acids. The CDR3 loop is CASSFQEGRTKQYF. Here the CDR3 DNA reads TGTGCCAGCAGTTTTCAGGAGGGGCGGACCAAGCAGTACTTC.

The V and J genes are TRBV29-1 and TRBJ1-1, with D possibly being TRBD1 (5 bases). Germline V gene data show CDR1 as SQVTM and CDR2 as ANQGSEA. V gave up 4 bases and J gave up 1 base, with 10 bases separating them. This CDR3 has 13 residues. The CDR3 is CSVVWGTNTEAFF. Written as DNA, the CDR3 is TGCAGCGTTGTATGGGGGACGAACACTGAAGCTTTCTTT.

This chain links TRBV3-1 with TRBJ2-5; the D is unclear. The J call may be wrong; the DNA end is better matched by TRBJ2-1. This CDR3 has 15 residues. Germline lookup yields CDR1 LGHDT and CDR2 YNNKEL (reference sequence). This CDR3 reads CASSQGSIQQETQFF. The CDR3 region has the DNA TGTGCCAGCAGCCAAGGAAGTATCCAGCAAGAGACCCAGTTCTTC.

This clonotype was seen repeatedly, ten times or more. The V call is TRBV5-5, the J call TRBJ2-7; D is perhaps TRBD1 or TRBD2 (5 bases each). The V gene's germline CDR1 is SGHKS and CDR2 YYEKEE (reference sequence). The ends were cut back, 0 bases at V and 2 bases at J, with 12 bases in the middle. There are 15 residues in the CDR3. The CDR3, as DNA: TGTGCCAGCAGCTTGGGAGGGGTCGGTACCTACGAGCAGTACTTC. Protein sequence: CASSLGGVGTYEQYF.

Only a few counts were recorded for this clonotype. The chain joins TRBV6-5 to TRBJ2-2; 8 positions match TRBD1. This CDR3 is built from 15 residues. Germline CDR1 is MNHEY and CDR2 is SVGAGI. V lost 6 bases, J lost 5 bases, and 8 bases stayed unmatched. CDR3 residues: CASSPGTGQTGELFF. In nucleotides, the CDR3 is TGTGCCAGCAGCCCCGGGACAGGCCAAACCGGGGAGCTGTTTTTT.

Concerning this clonotype itself: A single base separates this from a much larger clone, so it may be a read error. J is TRBJ2-7 and V is TRBV6-5; 9 bases fit TRBD2. The DNA end is more similar to TRBJ2-5, so the J call may be wrong. The CDR3 is 15 amino acids. The germline V gene has CDR1 MNHEY and CDR2 SVGAGI. CDR3 amino acids: CASTYAGGHRETQYF. CDR3 nucleotides: TGTGCCAGCACCTATGCGGGGGGGCACAGGGAGACCCAGTACTTC.

A word on this clonotype: Given a much more abundant clone one base away, this may be a read error. The genes are TRBV9 and TRBJ2-1, with 9 bases matching TRBD2. Trimming cost V 0 bases and J 8 bases; bases outside gene matches: 6. The CDR3 has 15 amino acids. Per the germline V gene, CDR1 is SGDLS and CDR2 is YYNGEE. The CDR3 protein is CASSVGLAGYDEQFF. In DNA, the CDR3 is TGTGCCAGCAGCGTAGGGCTAGCGGGGTACGATGAGCAGTTCTTC.

In nucleotides, the CDR3 is TGTGCCAGCAGCTTAAGTAGGGGGACAGGTTATGGAGATACGCAGTATTTT. It encodes CASSLSRGTGYGDTQYF. The chain uses TRBV7-3 and TRBJ2-3, with 8 positions matching TRBD1. The trim removed 1 base at V and 5 bases at J, leaving 11 bases unmatched. The CDR3 loop spans 17 amino acids. Germline V CDR1 and CDR2: SGHTA, FQGTGA. The variable domain in full, completed from reference TRBV7-3 and TRBJ2-3, reads GAGVSQTPSNKVTEKGKYVELRCDPISGHTALYWYRQSLGQGPEFLIYFQGTGAADDSGLPNDRFFAVRPEGSVSTLKIQRTERGDSAVYLCASSLSRGTGYGDTQYFGPGTRLTVL.